Detailed here is one TCR beta chain. Antigen unknown. The sample comes from a study of cytomegalovirus exposure and HLA in healthy donors. Study conclusions and caveats: A few chains linked to CMV were shown in vitro to be specific for CMV antigens. Most sequenced TCRs were rare (though some public TCRs occurred in many donors).

The assay was immunoSEQ multiplex PCR, and TCRdb's table has in-frame clones only and misses some. The table has 150,000 to 250,000 clones, 70% to 85% seen once. The sample was PBMCs. The TCR sequence derives from a woman aged 25 to 39 in good health and CMV-seropositive.

CDR3 loop: CASSEGLARETQYF. The CDR3 DNA is TGTGCCAGCAGTGAAGGTCTAGCAAGAGAGACCCAGTACTTC. The V call is TRBV2, the J call TRBJ2-5; TRBD2 might be the D (5 bases). There are 14 residues in the CDR3. Germline V lookup: CDR1 SNHLY, CDR2 FYNNEI. V dropped 1 base and J dropped 4 bases, with 10 bases sitting between them.